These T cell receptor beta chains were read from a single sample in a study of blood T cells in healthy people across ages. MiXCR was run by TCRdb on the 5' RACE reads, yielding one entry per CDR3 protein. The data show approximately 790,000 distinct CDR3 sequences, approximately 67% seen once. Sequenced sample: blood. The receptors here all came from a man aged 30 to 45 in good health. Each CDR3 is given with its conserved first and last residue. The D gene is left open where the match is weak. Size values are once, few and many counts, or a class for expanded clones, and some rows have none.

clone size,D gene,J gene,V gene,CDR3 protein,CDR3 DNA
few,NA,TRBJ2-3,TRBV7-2,CASSWLGADTQYF,TGTGCCAGCAGCTGGCTCGGGGCAGATACGCAGTATTTT
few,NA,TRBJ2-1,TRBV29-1,CSVEGGNEQFF,TGCAGCGTTGAAGGCGGAAATGAGCAGTTCTTC
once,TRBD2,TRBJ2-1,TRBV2,CASTGEGRNEQFF,TGTGCCAGCACCGGGGAGGGCCGAAATGAGCAGTTCTTC
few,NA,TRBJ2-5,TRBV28,CASTLGGGPKETQYF,TGTGCCAGCACTCTGGGCGGGGGCCCGAAAGAGACCCAGTACTTC
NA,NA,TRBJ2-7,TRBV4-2,CASSQVDSSNTQYF,TGTGCCAGCAGCCAGGTGGACAGTTCAAACACTCAGTACTTC
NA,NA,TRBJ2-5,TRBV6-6,CASSTTQETQYF,TGTGCCAGCAGCACCACCCAAGAGACCCAGTACTTC
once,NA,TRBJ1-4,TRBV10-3,CAISESYTNEKLFF,TGTGCCATCAGTGAAAGCTATACCAATGAAAAACTGTTTTTT
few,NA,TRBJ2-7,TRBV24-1,CATSGQVPSGPAYEQYF,TGTGCCACCAGTGGCCAAGTTCCCTCCGGGCCAGCGTACGAGCAGTACTTC
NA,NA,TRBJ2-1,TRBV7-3,CASSLLAGQSRAEQFF,TGTGCCAGCAGCTTACTTGCGGGACAATCGAGGGCCGAGCAGTTCTTC
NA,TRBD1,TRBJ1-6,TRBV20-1,CSATRGTGPSPLHF,TGCAGTGCGACGCGCGGGACAGGCCCTTCGCCCCTCCACTTT
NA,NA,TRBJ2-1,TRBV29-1,CSVKSNEQFF,TGCAGCGTTAAATCAAATGAGCAGTTCTTC
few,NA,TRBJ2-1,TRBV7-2,CASSSGVGSRRNEQFF,TGTGCCAGCAGCTCAGGGGTCGGAAGTAGGCGAAATGAGCAGTTCTTC
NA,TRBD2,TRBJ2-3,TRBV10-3,CAISELAGGRRTDTQYF,TGTGCCATCAGTGAACTAGCGGGGGGGCGGCGCACAGATACGCAGTATTTT
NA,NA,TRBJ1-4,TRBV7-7,CASSQTSNEKLFF,TGTGCCAGCAGCCAGACCTCGAATGAAAAACTGTTTTTT
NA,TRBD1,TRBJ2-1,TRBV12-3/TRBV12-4,CASSLGGDRGFSEQFF,TGTGCCAGCAGTTTAGGGGGGGACAGGGGTTTTAGTGAGCAGTTCTTC
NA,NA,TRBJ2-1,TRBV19,CASSIPASYNEQFF,TGTGCCAGTAGTATTCCGGCCAGTTACAATGAGCAGTTCTTC
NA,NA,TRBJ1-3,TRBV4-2,CASSLKFASGNTIYF,TGTGCCAGCAGCCTAAAGTTTGCCTCTGGAAACACCATATATTTT
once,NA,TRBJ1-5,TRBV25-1,CASSEGTLGNQPQHF,TGTGCCAGCAGTGAGGGAACTCTGGGCAATCAGCCCCAGCATTTT
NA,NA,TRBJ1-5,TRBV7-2,CASSLGAAGFSLSNQPQHF,TGTGCCAGCAGCTTAGGAGCCGCGGGGTTCTCCCTTAGCAATCAGCCCCAGCATTTT
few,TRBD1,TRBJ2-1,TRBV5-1,CASSSWTGKRDEQFF,TGCGCCAGCAGCTCTTGGACAGGGAAACGTGATGAGCAGTTCTTC
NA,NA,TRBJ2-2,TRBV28,CASSLVTPYTGELFF,TGTGCCAGCAGTTTAGTTACACCATACACCGGGGAGCTGTTTTTT